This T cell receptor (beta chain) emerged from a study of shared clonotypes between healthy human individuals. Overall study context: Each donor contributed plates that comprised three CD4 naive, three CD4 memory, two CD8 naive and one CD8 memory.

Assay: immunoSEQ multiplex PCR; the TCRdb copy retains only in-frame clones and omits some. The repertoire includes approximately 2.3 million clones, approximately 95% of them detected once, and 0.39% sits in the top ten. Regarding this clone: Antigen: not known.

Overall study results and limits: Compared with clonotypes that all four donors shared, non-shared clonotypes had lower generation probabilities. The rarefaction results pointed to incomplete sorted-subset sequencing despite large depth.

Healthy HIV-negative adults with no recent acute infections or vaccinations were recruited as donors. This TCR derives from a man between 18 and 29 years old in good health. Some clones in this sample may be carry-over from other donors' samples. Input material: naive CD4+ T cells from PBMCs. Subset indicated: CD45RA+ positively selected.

Here the CDR3 DNA reads TGTGCCAGCAGCTTACTGGGAAAGACAGATACGCAGTATTTT. Protein product: CASSLLGKTDTQYF. The rearrangement joins TRBV7-3 to TRBJ2-3, with D uncertain. From germline, CDR1 is SGHTA and CDR2 FQGTGA. V was clipped by 2 bases and J by 3 bases, with 9 bases between them. CDR3 length: 14 residues.